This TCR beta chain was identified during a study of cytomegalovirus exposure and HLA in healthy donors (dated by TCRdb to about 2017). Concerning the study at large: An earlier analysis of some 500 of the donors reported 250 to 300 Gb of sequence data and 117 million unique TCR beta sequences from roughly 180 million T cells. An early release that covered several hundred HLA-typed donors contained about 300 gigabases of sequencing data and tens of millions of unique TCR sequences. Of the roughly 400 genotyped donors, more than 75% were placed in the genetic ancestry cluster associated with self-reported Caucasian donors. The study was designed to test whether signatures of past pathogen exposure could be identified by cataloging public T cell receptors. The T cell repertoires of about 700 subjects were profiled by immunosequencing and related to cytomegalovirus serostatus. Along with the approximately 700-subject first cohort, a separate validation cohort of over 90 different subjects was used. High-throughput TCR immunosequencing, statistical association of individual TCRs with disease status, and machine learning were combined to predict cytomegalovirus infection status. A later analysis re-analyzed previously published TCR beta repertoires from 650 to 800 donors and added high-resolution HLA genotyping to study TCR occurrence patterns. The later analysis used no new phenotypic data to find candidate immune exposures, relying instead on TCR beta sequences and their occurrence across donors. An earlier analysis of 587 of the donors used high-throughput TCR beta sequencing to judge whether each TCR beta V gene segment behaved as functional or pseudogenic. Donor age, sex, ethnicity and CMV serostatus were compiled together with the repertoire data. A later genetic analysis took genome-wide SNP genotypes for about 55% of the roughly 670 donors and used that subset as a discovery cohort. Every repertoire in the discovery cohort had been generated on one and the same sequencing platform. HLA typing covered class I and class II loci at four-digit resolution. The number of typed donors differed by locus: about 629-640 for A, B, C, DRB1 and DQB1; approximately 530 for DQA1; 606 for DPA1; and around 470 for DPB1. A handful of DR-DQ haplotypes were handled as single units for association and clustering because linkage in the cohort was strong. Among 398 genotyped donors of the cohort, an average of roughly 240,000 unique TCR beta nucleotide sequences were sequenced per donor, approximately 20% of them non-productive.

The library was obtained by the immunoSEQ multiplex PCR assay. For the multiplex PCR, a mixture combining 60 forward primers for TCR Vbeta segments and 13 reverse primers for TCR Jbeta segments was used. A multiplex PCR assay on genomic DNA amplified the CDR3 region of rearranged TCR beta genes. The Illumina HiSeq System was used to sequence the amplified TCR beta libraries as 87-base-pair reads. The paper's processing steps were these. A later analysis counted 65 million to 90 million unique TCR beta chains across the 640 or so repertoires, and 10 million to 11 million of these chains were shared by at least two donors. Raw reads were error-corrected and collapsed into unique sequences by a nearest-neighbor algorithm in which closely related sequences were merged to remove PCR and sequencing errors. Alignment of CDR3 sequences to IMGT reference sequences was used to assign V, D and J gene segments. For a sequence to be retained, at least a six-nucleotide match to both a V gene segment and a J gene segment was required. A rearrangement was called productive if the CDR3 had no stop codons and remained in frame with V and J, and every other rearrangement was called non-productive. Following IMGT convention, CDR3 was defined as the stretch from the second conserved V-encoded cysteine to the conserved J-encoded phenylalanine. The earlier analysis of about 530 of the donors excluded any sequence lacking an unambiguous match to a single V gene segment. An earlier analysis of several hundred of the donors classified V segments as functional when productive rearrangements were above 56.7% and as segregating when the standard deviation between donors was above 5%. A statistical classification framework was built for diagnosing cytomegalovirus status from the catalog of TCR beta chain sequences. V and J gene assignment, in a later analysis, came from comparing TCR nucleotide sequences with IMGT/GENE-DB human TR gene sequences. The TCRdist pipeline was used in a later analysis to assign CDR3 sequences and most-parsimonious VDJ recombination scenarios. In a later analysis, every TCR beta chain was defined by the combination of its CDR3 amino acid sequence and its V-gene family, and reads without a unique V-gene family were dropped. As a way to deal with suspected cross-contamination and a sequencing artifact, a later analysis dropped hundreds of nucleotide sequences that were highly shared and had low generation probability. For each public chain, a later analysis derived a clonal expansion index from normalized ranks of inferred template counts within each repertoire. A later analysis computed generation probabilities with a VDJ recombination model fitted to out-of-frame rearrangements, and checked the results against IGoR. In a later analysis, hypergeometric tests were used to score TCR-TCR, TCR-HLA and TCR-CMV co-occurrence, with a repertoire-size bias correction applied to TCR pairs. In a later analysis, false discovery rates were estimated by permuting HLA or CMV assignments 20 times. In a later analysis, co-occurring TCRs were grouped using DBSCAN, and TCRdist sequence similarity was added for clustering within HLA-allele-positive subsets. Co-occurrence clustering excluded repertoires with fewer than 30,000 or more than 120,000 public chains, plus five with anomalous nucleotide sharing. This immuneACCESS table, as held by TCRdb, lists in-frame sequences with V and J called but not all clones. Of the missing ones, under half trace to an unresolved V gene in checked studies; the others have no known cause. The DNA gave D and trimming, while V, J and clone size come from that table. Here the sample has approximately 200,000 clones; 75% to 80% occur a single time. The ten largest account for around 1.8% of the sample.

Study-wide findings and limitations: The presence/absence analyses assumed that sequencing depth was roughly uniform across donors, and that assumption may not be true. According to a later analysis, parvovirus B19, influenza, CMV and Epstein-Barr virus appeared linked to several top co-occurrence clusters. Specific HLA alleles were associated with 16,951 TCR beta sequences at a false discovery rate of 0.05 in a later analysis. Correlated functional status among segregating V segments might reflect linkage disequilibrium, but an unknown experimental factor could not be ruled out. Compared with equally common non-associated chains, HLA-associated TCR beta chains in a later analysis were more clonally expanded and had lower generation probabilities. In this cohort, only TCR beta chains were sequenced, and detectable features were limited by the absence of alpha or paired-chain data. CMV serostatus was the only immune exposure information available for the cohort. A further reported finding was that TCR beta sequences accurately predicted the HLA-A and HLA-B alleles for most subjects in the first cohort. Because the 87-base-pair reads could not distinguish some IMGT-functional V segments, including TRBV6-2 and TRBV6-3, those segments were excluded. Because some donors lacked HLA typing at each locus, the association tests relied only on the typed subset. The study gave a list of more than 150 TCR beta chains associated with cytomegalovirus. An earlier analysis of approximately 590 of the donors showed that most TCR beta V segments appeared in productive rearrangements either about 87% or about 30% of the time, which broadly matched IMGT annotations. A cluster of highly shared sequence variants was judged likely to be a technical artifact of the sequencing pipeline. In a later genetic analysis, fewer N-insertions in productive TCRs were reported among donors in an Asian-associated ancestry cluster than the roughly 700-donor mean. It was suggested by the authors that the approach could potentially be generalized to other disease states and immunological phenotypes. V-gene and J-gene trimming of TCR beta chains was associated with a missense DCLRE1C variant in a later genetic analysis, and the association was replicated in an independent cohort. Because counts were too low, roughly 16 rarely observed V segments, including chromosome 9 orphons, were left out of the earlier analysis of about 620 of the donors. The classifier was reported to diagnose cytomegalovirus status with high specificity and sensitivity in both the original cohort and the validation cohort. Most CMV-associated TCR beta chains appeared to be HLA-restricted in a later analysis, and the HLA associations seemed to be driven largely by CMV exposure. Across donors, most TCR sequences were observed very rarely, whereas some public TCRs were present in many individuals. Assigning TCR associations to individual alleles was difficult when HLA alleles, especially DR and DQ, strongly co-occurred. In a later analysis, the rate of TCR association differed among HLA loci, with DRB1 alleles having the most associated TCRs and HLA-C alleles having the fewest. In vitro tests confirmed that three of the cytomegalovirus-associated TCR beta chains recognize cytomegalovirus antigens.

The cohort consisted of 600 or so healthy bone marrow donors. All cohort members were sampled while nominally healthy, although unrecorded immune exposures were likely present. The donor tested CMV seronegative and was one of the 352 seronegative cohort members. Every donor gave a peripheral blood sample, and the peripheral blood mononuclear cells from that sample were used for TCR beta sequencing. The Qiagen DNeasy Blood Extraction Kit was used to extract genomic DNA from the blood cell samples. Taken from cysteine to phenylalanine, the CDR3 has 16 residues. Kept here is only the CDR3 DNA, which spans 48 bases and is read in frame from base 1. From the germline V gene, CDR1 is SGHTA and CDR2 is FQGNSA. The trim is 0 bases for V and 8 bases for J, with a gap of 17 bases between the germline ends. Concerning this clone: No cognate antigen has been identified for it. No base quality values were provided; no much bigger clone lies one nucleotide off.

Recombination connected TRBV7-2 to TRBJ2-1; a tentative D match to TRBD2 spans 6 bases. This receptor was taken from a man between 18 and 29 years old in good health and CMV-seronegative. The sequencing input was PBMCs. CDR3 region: CASSLAGLARGDEQFF. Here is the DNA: TGTGCCAGCAGCTTAGCCGGTCTAGCGAGAGGTGATGAGCAGTTCTTC.